The clone carrying this T cell receptor (beta chain) was picked up one time. Other DNA variants within this sample encode the same CDR3. Using immunoSEQ multiplex PCR, the repertoire was profiled, and TCRdb retains in-frame clones only, with some absent. The table records fewer than 200,000 clones, roughly 85% of them present only once. The CDR3 consists of 13 residues. The germline V and J ends were trimmed by 5 bases and 0 bases, with 6 bases remaining between them. This specimen belongs to a study of blood T cell repertoires in COVID-19. Source material: peripheral blood. The chain employs TRBV12-3 or TRBV12-4 and TRBJ2-3; no firm D call. The sequence was obtained from an elderly woman with acute or convalescent COVID-19. CDR3 coding DNA: TGTGCCAGCAGTCTCCTAAGCACAGATACGCAGTATTTT. This sequence encodes CASSLLSTDTQYF.